The T cell receptor beta chain described here comes from a study of regulatory T cells in long-lasting Graves disease. Construction of TCR beta libraries relied on iRepertoire HTBI primers and on Arm-PCR targeting CDR3 regions. Each CDR3 protein gets one entry after TCRdb re-called the multiplex PCR reads with MiXCR. Of 350,000 to 500,000 distinct CDR3 sequences listed, 14% were seen once; the top ten hold roughly a sixth. The time point is: newly diagnosed GD, antithyroid drugs for less than 3 months. The TCR library used RNA extracted from PBMCs. The sample was also reused in another study, on T cells in Graves' hyperthyroidism and ophthalmopathy. That work contributes: Lactation, pregnancy, other autoimmune disease or uncontrolled infection led to exclusion of patients. The model forecast ophthalmopathy, anticipating it by a median around 6.9 months before onset.

This TCR came from a woman between 45 and 60 years old with Graves disease. Sequencing was performed on peripheral blood mononuclear cells (PBMCs), taken at new diagnosis, from a patient treated with antithyroid drugs.

The CDR3 nucleotides read TGTGCCAGCAATACAAACAGGGGACTAGCGAGGAAAAGGACCGGGGAGCTGTTTTTT. Translated: CASNTNRGLARKRTGELFF. The V call is TRBV28, the J call TRBJ2-2, with TRBD2 identical over 10 bases. Losses at the gene ends were 7 bases for V and 5 bases for J; bases not matched to a gene: 19. Germline CDR1 and CDR2: MDHEN and SYDVKM. The length of the CDR3 is 19 residues.